This T cell receptor (beta chain) is drawn from a study of OX40 agonist ivuxolimab in advanced cancers. Broadly, across the study: The costimulatory receptor OX40 (CD134) was targeted by ivuxolimab, a fully human IgG2 agonistic monoclonal antibody. Intravenous ivuxolimab was administered to patients every 2 weeks at six dose levels: 0.01, 0.1, 0.3, 1.5, 3 and 10 mg/kg. Partial responses occurred in three dose-escalation patients: two with cutaneous melanoma and one with hepatocellular carcinoma. The dose-escalation cohort was around 84% male with a mean age of about 60 years, ranging from roughly 23 to 85. Of the roughly 53 patients in dose escalation, approximately 20 had hepatocellular carcinoma, some 15 had melanoma, 9 had renal cell carcinoma and 9 had head and neck cancer. Patients were allowed to have had prior anti-PD-1, anti-PD-L1 or anti-CTLA-4 therapy, and roughly 40% of the dose-escalation patients had been treated with checkpoint inhibitors. Peripheral TCRbeta sequencing aimed to test whether ivuxolimab altered TCR sequence diversity and caused clonal T-cell expansion. The monotherapy dose-escalation portion (N of about 47 patients) of the phase I ivuxolimab trial is reported in the paper. Study-wide conclusions, independent of this receptor: In the 0.1-3.0 mg/kg groups, partial responders were among the patients with the lowest normalized peripheral clonal expansion, particularly in CD8+ T cells. At doses of 0.1 to 3.0 mg/kg, clonal expansion of both CD4+ and CD8+ blood T cells was observed from baseline to week 6. Low levels of normalized T-cell clonal expansion were also shown by some nonresponding patients. Which antigens the clonally expanded peripheral T cells were specific for was not determined. After ivuxolimab, CD8+ T cells had more expanded clones than CD4+ T cells on average.

Comment on this clone: Its specific antigen is unknown. No qualities accompany the bases; no much larger clone lies one base away.

Patients with a history of autoimmune disease or receiving systemic immunosuppression were excluded from the trial. In every dose cohort, peripheral blood was drawn for TCR sequencing at baseline, cycle 4 day 1, and cycle 7 day 1. The samples were taken from a phase I, first-in-human, multicenter, open-label dose-escalation trial of ivuxolimab. Adults with locally advanced or metastatic head and neck squamous cell, hepatocellular, melanoma or renal cell carcinoma were enrolled in the trial. Before TCR sequencing, CD4+ T cells and CD8+ T cells from peripheral blood were sorted into separate populations. To sequence the TCRbeta CDR3 region, genomic DNA was isolated from the sorted cells. TCRbeta CDR3 regions were sequenced using the immunoSEQ Assay. Imported from immuneACCESS, the table was reduced by TCRdb to in-frame sequences with V and J called. These copies leave out some clones; in studies compared against another copy, an unresolved V gene accounts for under half, and the cause of the remainder is not known. The sample yields roughly 76,000 clones; 84% were counted once. The ten largest make up around 25% of the sample.

The CDR3, from cysteine to phenylalanine, totals 16 residues. Only the CDR3 portion is preserved as DNA: 48 bases, with reading frame beginning at the first base. Taken from the germline V gene (reference sequence), the CDR1 and CDR2 loops are SGHKS and YYEKEE. V loses 4 bases of germline sequence and J loses 5 bases, and the interval between the two ends is 19 bases. This clonotype was sampled from an adult with an advanced solid tumor such as melanoma, head and neck, liver or kidney cancer. The rearranged segments are TRBV5-5 and TRBJ2-4; the D region is possibly TRBD1 or TRBD2, each matching across 5 bases. Sequenced here: CD4+ or CD8+ T cells sorted from blood, sampled in a trial of the OX40 agonist ivuxolimab. The DNA sequence follows: TGTGCCAGCAGCGTAATTTCCGGGACGGAGGAAAACATTCAGTACTTC. This yields the protein CASSVISGTEENIQYF.